One and the same sample provided the 32 T cell receptor beta chains below, sequenced in a study of monozygotic twins with inflammatory bowel disease (dated by TCRdb to about 2019). The library came from 5' RACE. TCRdb lists the instrument as Illumina HiSeq 2500. Once TCRdb had reprocessed the reads, it stored one entry per CDR3 protein sequence and supplied no DNA. For this sample, the table gives about 380,000 distinct CDR3 sequences. The top ten hold approximately 2.8% of the sample. Sequencing input: blood. The source is a human donor with ulcerative colitis or Crohn's disease, or a healthy co-twin of an affected twin (not recorded which).

The chain uses TRBV6-1 and TRBJ1-5; with no DNA, the TCRdb D assignment of TRBD1 cannot be verified. The germline CDR1 and CDR2 sequences are MNHNS and SASEGT. The CDR3 is made up of 17 amino acids. The CDR3 spells CASSRSGTVAGNQPQHF.

V usage is TRBV11-2 and J usage is TRBJ2-7; TCRdb indicates TRBD1, and absent DNA this call remains unverified. This CDR3 contains 15 residues. Germline-derived CDR1 and CDR2 are SGHAT and FQNNGV. CDR3 residues: CASSASPISSYEQYF.

The chain uses TRBV7-6 and TRBJ1-1; the D gene TCRdb calls, TRBD1, cannot be checked with no DNA. Germline values: CDR1 SGHVS, CDR2 FNYEAQ. The CDR3 is 15 amino acids. CDR3: CASSDKQGGNTEAFF. The whole variable domain, remainder taken from reference TRBV7-6 and TRBJ1-1, is GAGVSQSPRYKVTKRGQDVALRCDPISGHVSLYWYRQALGQGPEFLTYFNYEAQQDKSGLPNDRFSAERPEGSISTLTIQRTEQRDSAMYRCASSDKQGGNTEAFFGQGTRLTVV.

The chain recombines TRBV6-2 or TRBV6-3 with TRBJ2-1. Germline V gene lookup returns CDR1 MNHEY and CDR2 SVGEGT. The CDR3 totals 15 residues. The CDR3 loop reads CASSYGGGPYNEQFF.

V gene TRBV20-1 combines with J gene TRBJ1-1; with no DNA, the TCRdb D assignment of TRBD1 cannot be verified. CDR1 and CDR2 from the germline V gene are DFQATT and SNEGSKA (reference sequence). This CDR3 comprises 15 residues. The CDR3 loop reads CSASNRVLMNTEAFF.

This chain joins TRBV5-1 and TRBJ1-5; the D call of TRBD1 rests on TCRdb alone, since no DNA is present to check it. The CDR3 runs to 15 residues. Germline V gene sequence: CDR1 SGHRS, CDR2 YFSETQ. CDR3 sequence reads: CASSLVGTGDQPQHF.

CDR3: CASSSDRGGQPQHF. V usage is TRBV6-2 or TRBV6-3 and J usage is TRBJ1-5; the D call from TCRdb, TRBD1, cannot be confirmed without DNA. This CDR3 has 14 residues. CDR1 MNHEY and CDR2 SVGEGT come from the germline V gene.

This chain joins TRBV4-1 and TRBJ1-1. CDR1 and CDR2 from the germline V gene are MGHRA and YSYEKL. This CDR3 spans 15 amino acids. CDR3 residues: CASSQYEQLNTEAFF.

CDR3 region: CASSPPPRTRLREQYF. The V gene is TRBV7-2, the J gene TRBJ2-7; TCRdb lists TRBD2, though no DNA is available to test this call. The CDR3 runs 16 residues. Germline assignment: CDR1 SGHTA and CDR2 FQGNSA.

V usage is TRBV18 and J usage is TRBJ2-1. Germline CDR1 is KGHSH and CDR2 is LQKENI. The CDR3 covers 12 residues. Here the CDR3 reads CASGVSWNEQFF.

The J gene is TRBJ1-5, the V gene TRBV2. The CDR3 covers 13 residues. Germline V gene sequence: CDR1 SNHLY, CDR2 FYNNEI. CDR3 amino acids: CASKKERNQPQHF.

The CDR3 reads CASSQISGTYEQYF. The chain has TRBV14 and TRBJ2-7. Germline lookup yields CDR1 SGHDN and CDR2 FVKESK. The CDR3 runs to 14 residues.

The V and J genes are TRBV5-1 and TRBJ2-7; TCRdb proposes TRBD2, but this gene call is untestable without DNA. Germline assignment: CDR1 SGHRS and CDR2 YFSETQ. The CDR3 runs 15 residues. This chain's CDR3 is CASSLVASGGTEQYF.

The chain links TRBV7-2 to TRBJ1-5; TCRdb designates TRBD1, a call that cannot be tested without DNA. Germline V gives CDR1 SGHTA, CDR2 FQGNSA. This CDR3 is built from 14 residues. The CDR3 region is CASSTGTGNQPQHF.

V and J are TRBV14 and TRBJ2-1; TCRdb proposes TRBD1, but this gene call is untestable without DNA. This CDR3 region has 16 residues. Germline V gives CDR1 SGHDN, CDR2 FVKESK. This chain's CDR3 is CASSLQARQLYNEQFF.

The chain recombines TRBV29-1 with TRBJ2-2. CDR3 length: 12 residues. CDR1 and CDR2 (germline): SQVTM, ANQGSEA. The CDR3 is CSVAGNTGELFF.

V usage is TRBV7-2 and J usage is TRBJ1-6; with no DNA, the TCRdb D assignment of TRBD1 cannot be verified. This CDR3 is built from 13 residues. Germline-derived CDR1 and CDR2 are SGHTA and FQGNSA. The CDR3 loop reads CASSSDRGSPLHF.

This chain joins TRBV5-1 and TRBJ1-3. CDR1 SGHRS and CDR2 YFSETQ come from the germline V gene. The CDR3 contains 16 residues. CDR3 protein: CASSVGTAGSGNTIYF.

This rearrangement joins TRBV5-6 to TRBJ2-5. This CDR3 is built from 17 residues. CDR1 is SGHDT and CDR2 is YYEEEE in the germline V gene. The CDR3 here is CASSSRTPPRDKETQYF.

The V and J genes are TRBV5-1 and TRBJ2-7. The CDR3 runs 13 residues. Germline-derived CDR1 and CDR2 are SGHRS and YFSETQ. CDR3 loop: CASSVDRTYEQYF.

The chain links TRBV7-2 to TRBJ1-4; TCRdb's D call, TRBD1, is unchecked because there is no DNA. This CDR3 spans 15 amino acids. Germline loops: CDR1 SGHTA, CDR2 FQGNSA. The CDR3 is CASSARDIGNEKLFF. The full variable domain, its missing parts supplied by reference TRBV7-2 and TRBJ1-4, is GAGVSQSPSNKVTEKGKDVELRCDPISGHTALYWYRQSLGQGLEFLIYFQGNSAPDKSGLPSDRFSAERTGGSVSTLTIQRTQQEDSAVYLCASSARDIGNEKLFFGSGTQLSVL.

The chain joins TRBV29-1 to TRBJ2-2; the TCRdb D gene call, TRBD1, has no DNA to confirm it. The V gene's germline CDR1 is SQVTM and CDR2 ANQGSEA. The CDR3 extends over 13 amino acids. The CDR3 loop is CSVAGENTGELFF.

This chain uses TRBV5-1 with TRBJ2-1; TCRdb reports TRBD1, a call that lacks DNA to check it against. CDR3 length equals 15 residues. Germline V CDR1 and CDR2: SGHRS, YFSETQ. The CDR3 reads CASSLPGGAYNEQFF.

The chain recombines TRBV7-9 with TRBJ2-7; TCRdb's D gene call, TRBD1, goes unchecked for lack of DNA. The CDR3 extends over 15 amino acids. The germline V gene has CDR1 SEHNR and CDR2 FQNEAQ (reference sequence). The CDR3 here is CASSSPGQGVHEQYF.

The chain combines TRBV12-3 or TRBV12-4 with TRBJ1-2; TCRdb returns TRBD1, unconfirmable since there is no DNA. The CDR3 spans 16 residues. The CDR3 region is CASSLALRDSLDGYTF.

The chain couples TRBV6-2 or TRBV6-3 to TRBJ2-5; TCRdb's assignment of TRBD2 cannot be checked, as there is no DNA. The CDR3 is 17 amino acids. Germline CDR1 MNHEY, CDR2 SVGEGT. The CDR3 sequence is CASSPGGLAGGRKTQYF.

This chain connects TRBV4-3 to TRBJ2-7; absent DNA, TCRdb's TRBD1 call cannot be checked. Germline values: CDR1 LGHNA, CDR2 YSLEER. The length of the CDR3 is 13 residues. This chain's CDR3 is CASSLSRRDEQYF.

The chain links TRBV5-5 to TRBJ1-4; the D call of TRBD1 rests on TCRdb alone, since no DNA is present to check it. The CDR3 has 16 residues. Per germline, CDR1 SGHKS and CDR2 YYEKEE (reference sequence). CDR3 residues: CASSRNQGALDGKLFF.

The chain couples TRBV20-1 to TRBJ2-1; TCRdb outputs TRBD1, but without DNA this stays unchecked. CDR1 and CDR2 (germline): DFQATT, SNEGSKA (reference sequence). This CDR3 contains 14 residues. The CDR3 is CSARAGQGMNEQFF.

V usage is TRBV20-1 and J usage is TRBJ2-3; TCRdb's D gene call, TRBD1, goes unchecked for lack of DNA. Germline V lookup: CDR1 DFQATT, CDR2 SNEGSKA (reference sequence). This CDR3 comprises 14 residues. The CDR3 region is CSARLQGVTDTQYF.

The chain recombines TRBV4-2 with TRBJ2-1; the D gene TCRdb calls, TRBD2, cannot be checked with no DNA. There are 20 residues in the CDR3. Germline CDR1 and CDR2: LGHNA and YNFKEQ. CDR3 region: CASSASTGTSGGVRGSEQFF.

The V and J genes are TRBV5-6 and TRBJ2-1; TCRdb designates TRBD1, a call that cannot be tested without DNA. The CDR3 extends over 13 amino acids. The germline gives CDR1 SGHDT, CDR2 YYEEEE. CDR3 sequence: CASSLMARNEQFF.